A selection of T cell receptor beta chains follows, all from one sample in a study of persistence of HIV-infected CD4 T cells. No antigen is known for these receptors. Data came from immunoSEQ multiplex PCR; TCRdb stores just in-frame clones and leaves some out. The top ten hold roughly 6.7% of the sample, which has under 40,000 clones, around 80% seen once. Sample: CD4+ T cells sorted from PBMCs after approximately 19-hour stimulation, taken from a patient who received antiretroviral therapy. These receptors came from an adult woman with HIV who was CMV-seropositive. The CDR3 runs from the conserved cysteine through the conserved F or W. D genes are given only for firm matches. Expanded clones get a size class; other rows say once, few or many, or leave the size out.

.	TRBV25-1	.	TRBJ2-5	TGTGCCAGCAGGAGGGAGGTGGAGACCCAGTACTTC	CASRREVETQYF
.	TRBV18	TRBD2	TRBJ2-7	TGTGCCAGCTCACCACCCAGCGGGAGAAGCGAGCAGTACTTC	CASSPPSGRSEQYF
.	TRBV25-1	TRBD1	TRBJ1-4	TGTGCCAGCAGTGAAGGACAGGTCCCTAATGAAAAACTGTTTTTT	CASSEGQVPNEKLFF
.	TRBV25-1	.	TRBJ1-2	TGTGCCAGCAGTGAATTAGGCGGAAACTATGGCTACACCTTC	CASSELGGNYGYTF
.	TRBV5-5	TRBD1	TRBJ1-3	TGTGCCAGCAGCTTGCAAGGGGGCTTGGCTGGAAACACCATATATTTT	CASSLQGGLAGNTIYF
.	TRBV18	.	TRBJ2-7	TGTGCCAGCTCACTGGACAGCTACGAGCAGTACTTC	CASSLDSYEQYF
.	TRBV5-1	.	TRBJ2-1	TGCGCCAGCAGCTTGGGAAACTCGGTCAATGAGCAGTTCTTC	CASSLGNSVNEQFF
once	TRBV7-2	.	TRBJ2-7	TGTGCCAGCAGCTTAGCCGGGACTGAGGCCTACGAGCAGTACTTC	CASSLAGTEAYEQYF
few	TRBV9	TRBD1	TRBJ1-1	TGTGCCAGCAGCGCCCAAACAGGGGGCACTGAAGCTTTCTTT	CASSAQTGGTEAFF
once	TRBV7-8	TRBD2	TRBJ2-1	TGTGCCAGCAGCTTAGCCGGGACTAGCGGGACCCGTGGGGAGCAGTTCTTC	CASSLAGTSGTRGEQFF
.	TRBV7-9	.	TRBJ2-2	TGTGCCAGCAGCTTAGAGGCGGAAACCGGGGAGCTGTTTTTT	CASSLEAETGELFF
.	TRBV7-2	TRBD1	TRBJ1-2	TGTGCCAGCAGCCCAACCGCGACAGGGGCTGGGAATGGCTACACCTTC	CASSPTATGAGNGYTF
.	TRBV10-3	TRBD1	TRBJ1-2	TGTGCCATCAGGGAACCAGGGGGCGTAGAGTATGGCTACACCTTC	CAIREPGGVEYGYTF
.	TRBV9	.	TRBJ2-1	TGTGCCAGCAGCGTAAGTAGCTCCTACAATGAGCAGTTCTTC	CASSVSSSYNEQFF
.	TRBV3-1/TRBV3-2	.	TRBJ2-5	TGTGCCAGCAGCCAATTTTCAAGTCCCCAAGAGACCCAGTACTTC	CASSQFSSPQETQYF
.	TRBV30	.	TRBJ1-1	TGTGCCTGGAGTGTATCGATCCCAGCTGAAGCTTTCTTT	CAWSVSIPAEAFF
.	TRBV28	.	TRBJ2-7	TGTGCCAGCAGTTTACCTACAGTTCCCTACGAGCAGTACTTC	CASSLPTVPYEQYF
.	TRBV19	TRBD1	TRBJ1-6	TGTGCCAGTAGTATAAATTCGGTTGAGGGGGCCGCTAATAATTCACCCCTCCACTTT	CASSINSVEGAANNSPLHF
.	TRBV5-1	.	TRBJ2-1	TGCGCCAGCAGCTTGGACCGGCCATCCTACAATGAGCAGTTCTTC	CASSLDRPSYNEQFF
.	TRBV19	.	TRBJ2-7	TGTGCCAGTAGTGGGATCGTGGGAGGCGAGCAGTACTTC	CASSGIVGGEQYF
.	TRBV7-2	.	TRBJ1-5	TGTGCCAGCAGCCTCCTCAAAGGCGTCAATCAGCCCCAGCATTTT	CASSLLKGVNQPQHF
.	TRBV28	.	TRBJ1-1	TGTGCCAGCAGTTACCACCAGGGGAACACTGAAGCTTTCTTT	CASSYHQGNTEAFF
.	TRBV6-5	TRBD1	TRBJ1-5	TGTGCCAGCAAGGACAGGGGGCTAAGCAATCAGCCCCAGCATTTT	CASKDRGLSNQPQHF